What follows are 25 T cell receptor beta chains derived from one specimen sequenced in a study of stem cell transplantation in POMP-related autoinflammatory disease. The repertoire was sequenced with immunoSEQ multiplex PCR; TCRdb's copy has only in-frame clones and lacks some. In the table there are 25,000 to 40,000 clones, about 91% of which are singletons. The sample in question was CD4+ T cells from PBMCs, obtained before stem cell transplantation. The receptors were sampled from a human donor with POMP-related autoinflammation and immune dysregulation (PRAID).

The chain uses TRBV5-5 and TRBJ1-2; no clear D. Trimming cost V 0 bases and J 5 bases, with 8 bases left between them. CDR3 length: 13 residues. Germline V CDR1 and CDR2: SGHKS, YYEKEE (reference sequence). CDR3 DNA: TGTGCCAGCAGCTTGGCAGCAGGTTATGGCTACACCTTC. Amino acids: CASSLAAGYGYTF. Full variable domain (rest looked up from reference TRBV5-5 and TRBJ1-2): DAGVTQSPTHLIKTRGQQVTLRCSPISGHKSVSWYQQVLGQGPQFIFQYYEKEERGRGNFPDRFSARQFPNYSSELNVNALLLGDSALYLCASSLAAGYGYTFGSGTRLTVV.

The chain has TRBV2 and TRBJ1-4; D is undetermined. The germline CDR1 and CDR2 sequences are SNHLY and FYNNEI. Trimming removed 9 bases from V and 7 bases from J, with 6 bases in between. The CDR3 has 10 amino acids. The CDR3 nucleotides are TGTGCCAGTAGGAGTGAAAAACTGTTTTTT. Translating gives CASRSEKLFF.

The CDR3 sequence is CASSPRTSRLYNYEQYF. CDR3 nucleotides: TGTGCCAGCAGCCCGCGGACTAGCCGACTTTATAACTACGAGCAGTACTTC. The rearrangement joins TRBV21-1 to TRBJ2-7; the table's D call, TRBD2, was not checked against the DNA. TRBV21-1 is deemed a pseudogene. The CDR3 is made up of 17 amino acids.

The chain recombines TRBV6-1 with TRBJ1-2; no firm D call. CDR3 length equals 17 residues. CDR1 and CDR2 (germline): MNHNS, SASEGT. Trimming took off 4 bases at V and 1 base at J, with 19 bases between the two ends. The CDR3 nucleotides read TGTGCCAGCAGTGCCCAACCGTCTATCAAAAATAACTATGGCTACACCTTC. It is translated as CASSAQPSIKNNYGYTF.

The chain employs TRBV9 and TRBJ1-2; weak D call: TRBD1 (5 bases). Per the germline V gene, CDR1 is SGDLS and CDR2 is YYNGEE. Trimming took off 0 bases at V and 8 bases at J, with 17 bases between the two ends. CDR3 length: 15 amino acids. The CDR3 bases are TGTGCCAGCAGCGTAGGCGGGGACCGCTCGGGGGGCTACACCTTC. This gives the protein CASSVGGDRSGGYTF. Full variable domain (missing parts from reference TRBV9 and TRBJ1-2): DSGVTQTPKHLITATGQRVTLRCSPRSGDLSVYWYQQSLDQGLQFLIQYYNGEERAKGNILERFSAQQFPDLHSELNLSSLELGDSALYFCASSVGGDRSGGYTFGSGTRLTVV.

This clone was seen a handful of times. DNA of the CDR3: TGTGCCAGCAGGGAGGTGAACACTGAAGCTTTCTTT. Its protein is CASREVNTEAFF. The chain joins TRBV2 to TRBJ1-1; no clear D. Germline assignment: CDR1 SNHLY and CDR2 FYNNEI. The CDR3 has 12 residues. With 6 bases removed from V and 0 bases from J, the gap between germline ends came to 5 bases.

The chain couples TRBV6-1 to TRBJ2-7, with TRBD2 matching over 13 bases. The CDR3 extends over 14 amino acids. Germline CDR1 MNHNS, CDR2 SASEGT. V lost 7 bases and J lost 2; bases outside the gene matches: 2. In DNA form, the CDR3 reads TGTGCCAGCAAGGGACTAGCGGGACCCTACGAGCAGTACTTC. Its protein is CASKGLAGPYEQYF.

The chain links TRBV7-8 to TRBJ1-2; no clear D gene. CDR1 is SGHVS, CDR2 FQNEAQ, per germline. There are 14 residues in the CDR3. Trimming stripped 2 bases from V and 8 bases from J, with 15 bases between. The DNA for the CDR3 is TGTGCCAGCAGCTTACGGGAGTGGGGTGAAGGCTACACCTTC. Its translation is CASSLREWGEGYTF.

The chain links TRBV11-3 to TRBJ1-2; tentative D call: TRBD1 (6 bases). There are 12 residues in the CDR3. V was clipped by 7 bases and J by 6 bases, with 12 bases between them. Germline V lookup: CDR1 SGHNT, CDR2 YENEEA. The CDR3 sequence: CASKEGEDGYTF. The CDR3 nucleotides read TGTGCCAGCAAGGAGGGGGAAGATGGCTACACCTTC.

The chain employs TRBV6-5 and TRBJ2-7; tentative D call: TRBD1 (7 bases). V dropped 5 bases and J dropped 3 bases, with 11 bases sitting between them. Germline CDR1 MNHEY, CDR2 SVGAGI. The CDR3 has 13 amino acids. The CDR3 nucleotides read TGTGCCAGCAGTGCAGGGGGGATCTACGAGCAGTACTTC. This gives the protein CASSAGGIYEQYF.

This rearrangement joins TRBV4-1 to TRBJ2-7, with D possibly matching TRBD1 (6 bases). The CDR3 totals 19 residues. Trimming removed 0 bases at V and 2 bases at J, with 23 bases between. In germline, CDR1 is MGHRA, CDR2 YSYEKL. As DNA, the CDR3 is TGCGCCAGCAGCCAAGATCCCACGCAACAGGGTACCTTCACCTACGAGCAGTACTTC. Residues: CASSQDPTQQGTFTYEQYF.

The chain combines TRBV19 with TRBJ2-7, with 10 bases that match TRBD2. The germline V gene encodes CDR1 LNHDA and CDR2 SQIVND (reference sequence). The length of the CDR3 is 15 residues. Unmatched junction bases numbered 5, after V lost 3 bases and J lost 3 bases. CDR3 region: CASSIVAGGLYEQYF. Written as DNA, the CDR3 is TGTGCCAGTAGTATCGTAGCGGGGGGCCTCTACGAGCAGTACTTC.

The rearrangement uses TRBV9 and TRBJ2-1, with 14 positions matching TRBD2. The V gene end was trimmed by 4 bases and the J gene end by 4 bases; junction bases not matched to a gene: 7. The CDR3 is made up of 17 amino acids. Looked up from germline, CDR1 is SGDLS and CDR2 is YYNGEE. The CDR3 reads CASSPGLAGGSYNEQFF. Here the CDR3 DNA reads TGTGCCAGCAGCCCCGGACTAGCGGGGGGCAGTTACAATGAGCAGTTCTTC. Full variable domain (remainder filled in from reference TRBV9 and TRBJ2-1): DSGVTQTPKHLITATGQRVTLRCSPRSGDLSVYWYQQSLDQGLQFLIQYYNGEERAKGNILERFSAQQFPDLHSELNLSSLELGDSALYFCASSPGLAGGSYNEQFFGPGTRLTVL.

The gene calls are TRBV7-8 and TRBJ2-2; 8 positions agree with TRBD1. V was clipped by 5 bases and J by 7 bases; unmatched bases: 12. This CDR3 has 16 amino acids. Germline V gene data show CDR1 as SGHVS and CDR2 as FQNEAQ. The CDR3 DNA sequence: TGTGCCAGCAGCCCCCGGGACAGGCTAAACTACGGGGAGCTGTTTTTT. This sequence encodes CASSPRDRLNYGELFF.

The gene calls are TRBV7-6 and TRBJ2-3; D is ambiguous. Germline CDR1 is SGHVS and CDR2 is FNYEAQ. V lost 4 bases and J lost 1, with 24 bases in between. CDR3 size: 19 residues. The CDR3 bases are TGTGCCAGCAGCTCTACAACGACGAAGGACCACCGCCGCACAGATACGCAGTATTTT. Its protein is CASSSTTTKDHRRTDTQYF.

This rearrangement joins TRBV30 to TRBJ2-1; 9 bases fit TRBD2. J gave up 0 bases and V 6 bases, and 3 bases lay outside the gene matches. This CDR3 has 14 amino acids. Germline V lookup: CDR1 GTSNPN, CDR2 SVGIG (reference sequence). The CDR3 region is CACPAGGSYNEQFF. CDR3 DNA sequence: TGTGCCTGTCCAGCGGGAGGCTCCTACAATGAGCAGTTCTTC. Together with reference TRBV30 and TRBJ2-1, the CDR3 gives the full variable domain: SQTIHQWPATLVQPVGSPLSLECTVEGTSNPNLYWYRQAAGRGLQLLFYSVGIGQISSEVPQNLSASRPQDRQFILSSKKLLLSDSGFYLCACPAGGSYNEQFFGPGTRLTVL.

This clone was seen once. This chain connects TRBV15 to TRBJ2-3; possibly TRBD1 for D (6 bases). Looked up from germline, CDR1 is LNHNV and CDR2 is YYDKDF (reference sequence). Trimming pared 0 bases from V and 4 bases from J, leaving 11 bases between. The CDR3 loop spans 15 amino acids. The CDR3, as DNA: TGTGCCACCAGCAGAGATCCTGGGGGCCCAGATACGCAGTATTTT. Protein product: CATSRDPGGPDTQYF.

This sequence joins TRBV18 and TRBJ2-7; 7 nucleotides line up with TRBD2. V lost 6 bases to trimming and J lost 0 bases; unmatched junction nucleotides: 5. The CDR3 covers 14 residues. Per germline, CDR1 KGHSH and CDR2 LQKENI. CDR3: CASSPGTNSYEQYF. In DNA form, the CDR3 reads TGTGCCAGCTCCCCCGGGACTAACTCCTACGAGCAGTACTTC.

The chain has TRBV30 and TRBJ1-5; D unresolved. The CDR3 covers 12 residues. Trimming took off 7 bases at V and 9 bases at J, with 16 bases between the two ends. Looked up from germline, CDR1 is GTSNPN and CDR2 is SVGIG (reference sequence). CDR3 coding DNA: TGTGCCTCAAGGCCCTGGCGGGGGCCCCAGCATTTT. It translates to CASRPWRGPQHF.

V usage is TRBV6-5 and J usage is TRBJ1-2; possibly TRBD1 for D (5 bases). This CDR3 contains 15 residues. Trimming took off 6 bases at V and 3 bases at J, with 17 bases between the two ends. Germline CDR1 is MNHEY and CDR2 is SVGAGI. In DNA, the CDR3 is TGTGCCAGCAGCCGAAGACGGGGGGAGGACTATGGCTACACCTTC. Amino acid sequence: CASSRRRGEDYGYTF.

The chain couples TRBV27 to TRBJ1-2, with D hard to call. In germline, CDR1 is MNHEY, CDR2 SMNVEV (reference sequence). Trimming left V 1 base short and J 5 bases short, with 8 bases between. CDR3 length: 13 amino acids. This chain's CDR3 is CASSLYREYGYTF. Here the CDR3 DNA reads TGTGCCAGCAGTTTATATCGGGAGTATGGCTACACCTTC.

The chain carries TRBV5-1 and TRBJ2-1; the match to TRBD2 covers 9 bases. The V gene's germline CDR1 is SGHRS and CDR2 YFSETQ. V gave up 1 base and J gave up 4 bases; unmatched junction bases: 6. The CDR3 has 16 residues. CDR3 coding DNA: TGCGCCAGCAGCTTGCCTAGCGGGGCTGATTACAATGAGCAGTTCTTC. Translation gives CASSLPSGADYNEQFF.

The genes are TRBV13 and TRBJ1-1; no clear D. The V gene's germline CDR1 is PRHDT and CDR2 FYEKMQ (reference sequence). The CDR3 totals 12 residues. V lost 2 bases and J 11 bases, leaving 12 bases between the germline ends. CDR3 DNA sequence: TGTGCCAGCAGCTTATCAGGCGGAGGGGCTTTCTTT. Protein product: CASSLSGGGAFF.

The rearrangement links TRBV11-2 to TRBJ2-7; D may be TRBD2 (5 bases). This CDR3 comprises 15 residues. V was shortened by 2 bases and J by 4 bases, with 15 bases between the two germline ends. Germline CDR1 SGHAT, CDR2 FQNNGV. CDR3 loop: CASSLRTASGYEQYF. CDR3 coding DNA: TGTGCCAGCAGCTTAAGGACTGCATCGGGTTACGAGCAGTACTTC.

The chain couples TRBV13 to TRBJ2-1; 11 bases fit TRBD2. Germline values: CDR1 PRHDT, CDR2 FYEKMQ (reference sequence). This CDR3 spans 15 amino acids. The V gene end was trimmed by 7 bases and the J gene end by 7 bases; junction bases not matched to a gene: 9. Here the CDR3 reads CASNVLASGRNEQFF. In nucleotides, the CDR3 is TGTGCCAGCAACGTTCTGGCTAGCGGGAGGAATGAGCAGTTCTTC.